These 14 T cell receptor beta chains came from one sample sequenced in a study of CD8 T cells in Susac syndrome (dated by TCRdb to between 2018 and 2021). To prepare the library, the immunoSEQ multiplex PCR assay was applied. RNA was extracted with the RNeasy kit and roughly 0.45 to 1 ug was reverse transcribed using random hexamers. Starting from the raw public reads, TCRdb applied fastp trimming at Q25, assembled clones with MiXCR and retained in-frame beta chains. All rows with the same CDR3 protein become a single entry with the most common DNA and genes. The sample data list fewer than 200,000 distinct CDR3 sequences, and around 95% of these were observed just once. The leading ten clones occupy around 0.15% of the sample. Sequenced: CD8+ T cells from PBMCs. These receptor sequences come from a human donor with multiple sclerosis.

This chain uses TRBV5-1 with TRBJ2-1, with 14 bases lining up with TRBD2. From germline, CDR1 is SGHRS and CDR2 YFSETQ. The CDR3 runs 16 residues. J was trimmed by 9 bases and V by 0 bases; bases with no gene match: 5. Written as DNA, the CDR3 is TGCGCCAGCAGCTTGGGACTAGCGGGAGGGCTTAGTGAGCAGTTCTTC. Protein: CASSLGLAGGLSEQFF. Full variable domain (outside the CDR3, taken from reference TRBV5-1 and TRBJ2-1): KAGVTQTPRYLIKTRGQQVTLSCSPISGHRSVSWYQQTPGQGLQFLFEYFSETQRNKGNFPGRFSGRQFSNSRSEMNVSTLELGDSALYLCASSLGLAGGLSEQFFGPGTRLTVL.

Only one count was recorded for this clonotype. The rearrangement joins TRBV29-1 to TRBJ2-5; 9 bases match TRBD2. This CDR3 has 12 amino acids. V dropped 4 bases and J dropped 7; count of bases not matched to a gene: 4. Per germline, CDR1 SQVTM and CDR2 ANQGSEA. Here the CDR3 reads CSVVGLAGTQYF. For the CDR3, the DNA is TGCAGCGTTGTGGGACTAGCCGGGACCCAGTACTTC.

The rearrangement uses TRBV28 and TRBJ1-5; D call uncertain. Germline CDR1 and CDR2: MDHEN and SYDVKM. The CDR3 is made up of 15 amino acids. The V and J ends lost 6 bases and 1 base respectively, with 13 bases between them. CDR3 region: CASSERVGSNQPQHF. CDR3 nucleotides: TGTGCCAGCAGCGAACGGGTAGGGAGCAATCAGCCCCAGCATTTT.

V and J are TRBV7-6 and TRBJ2-7; TRBD1 is a possible D gene (7 bases). Germline CDR1 SGHVS, CDR2 FNYEAQ. Between the trimmed V and J ends, which lost 1 base and 3 bases, there was a span of 10 bases. This CDR3 is built from 14 residues. CDR3 coding DNA: TGTGCCAGCAGCTTAGGCAGGGGGGACTACGAGCAGTACTTC. It yields the protein CASSLGRGDYEQYF.

The chain is built from TRBV9 and TRBJ2-7; D remains unclear. This CDR3 has 14 amino acids. Between the trimmed V and J ends, which lost 4 bases and 0 bases, there was a span of 11 bases. CDR1 and CDR2 from the germline V gene are SGDLS and YYNGEE. For the CDR3, the DNA is TGTGCCAGCAGCCCAGGAGTCGCCTCCTACGAGCAGTACTTC. Its protein product is CASSPGVASYEQYF.

This clonotype appeared a single time. This chain connects TRBV7-3 to TRBJ2-1; no clear D. V was shortened by 1 base and J by 9 bases, with 7 bases between the two germline ends. This CDR3 comprises 12 residues. Germline V gives CDR1 SGHTA, CDR2 FQGTGA. The CDR3 protein is CASSLSSAEQFF. CDR3 DNA: TGTGCCAGCAGCTTAAGCTCTGCTGAGCAGTTCTTC.

The J gene is TRBJ1-2, the V gene TRBV29-1; 9 bases align to TRBD1. V lost 3 bases to trimming and J lost 3 bases; unmatched junction nucleotides: 8. This CDR3 contains 15 residues. The V gene's germline CDR1 is SQVTM and CDR2 ANQGSEA. In DNA form, the CDR3 reads TGCAGCGTTGAGGAACAGGGGGCTTTTGACTATGGCTACACCTTC. Its protein is CSVEEQGAFDYGYTF.

This chain joins TRBV2 and TRBJ2-1, with no clear D. V was cut by 3 bases and J by 10 bases, with 4 bases left in between. The CDR3 is 10 amino acids. The germline gives CDR1 SNHLY, CDR2 FYNNEI. The CDR3 region has the DNA TGTGCCAGCAGTGATGACGAGCAGTTCTTC. It codes for CASSDDEQFF.

The chain carries TRBV5-6 and TRBJ2-5, with TRBD1 matching 8 bases. The germline gives CDR1 SGHDT, CDR2 YYEEEE. V was clipped by 0 bases and J by 4 bases; unmatched bases: 5. CDR3 length: 15 residues. This CDR3 is CASSLATGGRETQYF. The CDR3 DNA follows: TGTGCCAGCAGCTTGGCCACAGGGGGAAGAGAGACCCAGTACTTC.

The chain recombines TRBV5-1 with TRBJ2-5; 12 bases are a match to TRBD2. J was trimmed by 5 bases and V by 0 bases; bases with no gene match: 11. CDR3 size: 18 residues. Germline values: CDR1 SGHRS, CDR2 YFSETQ. CDR3 residues: CASSLGLAGAPLWETQYF. In DNA, the CDR3 is TGCGCCAGCAGCTTGGGACTAGCGGGAGCGCCTCTCTGGGAGACCCAGTACTTC.

The rearrangement links TRBV4-2 to TRBJ1-1; D unresolved. Germline V gene lookup returns CDR1 LGHNA and CDR2 YNFKEQ. The V end was cut by 1 base, the J end by 3 bases, with 6 bases between. This CDR3 contains 13 residues. Written as DNA, the CDR3 is TGTGCCAGCAGCCAAGTTAAAGACACTGAAGCTTTCTTT. Amino acid sequence: CASSQVKDTEAFF.

The rearrangement joins TRBV27 to TRBJ1-1; D might be TRBD1 (6 bases). From germline, CDR1 is MNHEY and CDR2 SMNVEV (reference sequence). The CDR3 has 15 amino acids. Between the trimmed V and J ends, which lost 2 bases and 4 bases, there was a span of 14 bases. The CDR3 reads CASSLNPRGATEAFF. The DNA of the CDR3 is TGTGCCAGCAGTTTAAACCCCAGGGGAGCCACTGAAGCTTTCTTT.

This chain uses TRBV6-4 with TRBJ2-3; a weak D match, TRBD1 (6 bases). Germline V gives CDR1 MRHNA, CDR2 SNTAGT. The CDR3 has 15 residues. V was trimmed by 2 bases and J by 2 bases, leaving 11 bases between them. The CDR3 DNA reads as TGTGCCAGCAGTGACGGCCAGGGGAACACAGATACGCAGTATTTT. Translating gives CASSDGQGNTDTQYF.

V is TRBV2 and J is TRBJ1-6; the D is unclear. Trimming took off 1 base at V and 10 bases at J, with 2 bases between the two ends. Germline CDR1 and CDR2: SNHLY and FYNNEI. CDR3 length: 11 residues. CDR3 residues: CASSEGSPLHF. CDR3 sequence (DNA): TGTGCCAGCAGTGAAGGGTCACCCCTCCACTTT.